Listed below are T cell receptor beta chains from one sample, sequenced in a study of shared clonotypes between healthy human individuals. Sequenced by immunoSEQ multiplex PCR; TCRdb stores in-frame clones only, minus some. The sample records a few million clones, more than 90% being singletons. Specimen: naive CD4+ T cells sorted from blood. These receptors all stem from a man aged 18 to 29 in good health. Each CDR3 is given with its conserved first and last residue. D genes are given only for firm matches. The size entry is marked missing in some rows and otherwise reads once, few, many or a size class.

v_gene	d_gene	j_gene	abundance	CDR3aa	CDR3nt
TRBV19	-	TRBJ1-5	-	CASTSLGRGYGNQPQHF	TGTGCCAGTACCTCCCTCGGGAGAGGGTATGGCAATCAGCCCCAGCATTTT
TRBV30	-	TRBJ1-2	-	CAWSLESKEGYTF	TGTGCCTGGAGTCTTGAGAGCAAGGAAGGCTACACCTTC
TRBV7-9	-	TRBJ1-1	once	CASSLAEGTEAFF	TGTGCCAGCAGCTTAGCCGAGGGCACTGAAGCTTTCTTT
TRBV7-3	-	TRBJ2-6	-	CASSAQSGANVLTF	TGTGCCAGCAGCGCCCAATCTGGGGCCAACGTCCTGACTTTC
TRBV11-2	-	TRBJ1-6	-	CASSFASSYNSPLHF	TGTGCCAGCAGCTTCGCGAGCTCCTATAATTCACCCCTCCACTTT
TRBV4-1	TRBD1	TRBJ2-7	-	CASSPLGQGSYEQYF	TGCGCCAGCAGCCCCCTGGGACAGGGTTCCTACGAGCAGTACTTC
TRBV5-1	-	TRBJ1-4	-	CASSSGLSNEKLFF	TGCGCCAGCAGCTCGGGACTGAGTAATGAAAAACTGTTTTTT
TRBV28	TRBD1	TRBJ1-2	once	CASSLLVGQGARRGYTF	TGTGCCAGCAGTTTATTAGTGGGACAGGGGGCAAGACGGGGCTACACCTTC
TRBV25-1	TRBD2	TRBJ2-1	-	CASMPGLAGGGAYNEQFF	TGTGCCAGTATGCCGGGACTAGCGGGAGGAGGGGCCTACAATGAGCAGTTCTTC
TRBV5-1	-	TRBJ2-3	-	CASSLQGADTQYF	TGCGCCAGCAGCTTACAGGGCGCAGATACGCAGTATTTT
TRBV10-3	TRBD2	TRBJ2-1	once	CAISEASGGVSNEQFF	TGTGCCATCAGTGAGGCTAGCGGGGGGGTTAGCAATGAGCAGTTCTTC
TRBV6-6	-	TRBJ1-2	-	CASSYSVGTPGYGYTF	TGTGCCAGCAGTTACTCGGTGGGTACTCCAGGCTATGGCTACACCTTC
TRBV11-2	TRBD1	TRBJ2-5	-	CASSHGTGGQETQYF	TGTGCCAGCAGCCACGGGACAGGCGGACAAGAGACCCAGTACTTC
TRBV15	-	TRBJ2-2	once	CATSRDRATGELFF	TGTGCCACCAGCAGAGATCGGGCAACCGGGGAGCTGTTTTTT
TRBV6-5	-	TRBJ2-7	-	CASSYRGSPYEQYF	TGTGCCAGCAGTTACCGGGGCTCTCCCTACGAGCAGTACTTC
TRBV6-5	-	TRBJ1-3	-	CASRRGGSGNTIYF	TGTGCCAGCAGACGAGGGGGTTCTGGAAACACCATATATTTT
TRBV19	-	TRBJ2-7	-	CASMNFDKSGEQYF	TGTGCCAGTATGAACTTCGATAAGTCCGGGGAGCAGTACTTC
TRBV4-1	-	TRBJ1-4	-	CASSQIVHEKLFF	TGCGCCAGCAGCCAAATTGTGCATGAAAAACTGTTTTTT
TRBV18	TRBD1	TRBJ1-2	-	CASSPLTGENGYTF	TGTGCCAGCTCACCGCTCACAGGGGAAAATGGCTACACCTTC
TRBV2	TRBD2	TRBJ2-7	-	CASSEGLARHEQYF	TGTGCCAGCAGTGAGGGACTAGCCCGCCACGAGCAGTACTTC
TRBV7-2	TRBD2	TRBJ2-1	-	CASSTGTSGTAYNEQFF	TGTGCCAGCAGCACGGGGACTAGCGGGACCGCCTACAATGAGCAGTTCTTC
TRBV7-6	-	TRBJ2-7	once	CASSLGAVGEQYF	TGTGCCAGCAGCTTAGGGGCAGTGGGCGAGCAGTACTTC
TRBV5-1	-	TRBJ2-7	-	CASSVSSGEAYEQYF	TGCGCCAGCAGTGTTTCTTCGGGGGAAGCCTACGAGCAGTACTTC
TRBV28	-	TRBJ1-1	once	CASTPRGAVNTEAFF	TGTGCCAGCACCCCCCGGGGGGCTGTGAACACTGAAGCTTTCTTT
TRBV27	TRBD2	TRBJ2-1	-	CASSLISLAGNNEQFF	TGTGCCAGCAGTTTAATTTCGCTAGCGGGGAACAATGAGCAGTTCTTC
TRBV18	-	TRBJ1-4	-	CASSPGLDEKLFF	TGTGCCAGCTCACCGGGGCTTGATGAAAAACTGTTTTTT